The clone carrying this T cell receptor (beta chain) was picked up a small number of times. Its antigen is unknown. This sample is part of a study of T cell repertoires in cytomegalovirus infection. The CDR3 totals 15 residues. In germline, CDR1 is SGHDN, CDR2 FVKESK. V lost 1 base and J 6 bases, leaving 15 bases between the germline ends. TCRdb independently ran MiXCR on the reads; one entry per CDR3 protein. Here the sample spans fewer than 950,000 distinct CDR3 sequences, 30% to 35% being singletons. The source material was cultured CD8+ T cells from PBMCs, sampled from culture after CMV antigen stimulation. The chain couples TRBV14 to TRBJ1-1, with D uncertain. This clonotype originated in a human donor in good health (CMV status not recorded). Some clones in this sample may be carry-over from other donors' samples. The CDR3 nucleotides read TGTGCCAGCAGCCAAGCTGGAGCCAACGGGGCTGAAGCTTTCTTT. Amino acid sequence: CASSQAGANGAEAFF.